This T cell receptor beta chain was recorded in a study of T-cell reconstitution after alpha-beta-depleted transplantation in children. The library targeted TCRbeta and was prepared with unique molecular identifiers. TCRdb recomputed calls from the PCR reads with MiXCR, one row per CDR3 protein. The sample lists 350,000 to 500,000 distinct CDR3 sequences, 43% seen once, with 25% to 30% in the top ten. A remark on this clonotype: Its antigen remains unidentified.

Whole-study findings and limits: The study reportedly traced alpha-beta T cells about two months after transplant to several hundred expanded graft clones. Newly generated T cells supplied most T-cell counts and diversity one year post-transplant.

CDR1 SGHRS and CDR2 YFSETQ come from the germline V gene. CDR3 length equals 14 residues. V was pared by 4 bases and J by 1 base, with 12 bases between. This receptor was taken from a girl aged 2-9 years with aplastic anemia, due to receive a stem cell transplant. Sample: PBMCs, taken before TCRalphabeta/CD19-depleted stem cell transplant. This chain joins TRBV5-1 and TRBJ2-7; the D gene is possibly TRBD1 (6 bases). The CDR3 is CASSPSGTSYEQYF. CDR3 in DNA: TGCGCCAGCAGCCCCTCCGGGACATCCTACGAGCAGTACTTC.